Listed below are T cell receptor beta chains from one sample, sequenced in a study of control samples from healthy donors and cancer patients. Sequencing was performed with immunoSEQ multiplex PCR; in TCRdb, only in-frame clones are kept and a portion is missing. The sample includes roughly 120,000 clones, about 92% of them seen just once. Specimen: PBMCs. These receptors originate from a man aged 45-65 years with head and neck cancer. Each CDR3 is given with its conserved first and last residue. The order of the fields is V gene, D gene, clone size, J gene, CDR3 DNA, CDR3 protein. A D gene is named only where the DNA matches it firmly. Where a row states a size, it is once, few, many or the class of an expanded clone; other rows omit it.

v_gene: TRBV7-2; d_gene: TRBD2; abundance: .; j_gene: TRBJ2-1; CDR3nt: TGTGCCAGCAGCTTAATCGGTAGAGCGGGGGGCTACAATGAGCAGTTCTTC; CDR3aa: CASSLIGRAGGYNEQFF
v_gene: TRBV7-9; d_gene: .; abundance: .; j_gene: TRBJ1-2; CDR3nt: TGTGCCAGCAGCCGGCAGGCTAACTATGGCTACACCTTC; CDR3aa: CASSRQANYGYTF
v_gene: TRBV25-1; d_gene: TRBD2; abundance: once; j_gene: TRBJ2-3; CDR3nt: TGTGCCAGCAGTGAAGGCAGGACTAGCGGCACAGATACGCAGTATTTT; CDR3aa: CASSEGRTSGTDTQYF
v_gene: TRBV7-8; d_gene: .; abundance: .; j_gene: TRBJ2-2; CDR3nt: TGTGCCAGCAGCTTTCACACCGGGGAGCTGTTTTTT; CDR3aa: CASSFHTGELFF
v_gene: TRBV6-5; d_gene: .; abundance: .; j_gene: TRBJ1-5; CDR3nt: TGTGCCACCAAATTGGGGGGGTATGGCAATCAGCCCCAGCATTTT; CDR3aa: CATKLGGYGNQPQHF
v_gene: TRBV28; d_gene: TRBD1; abundance: .; j_gene: TRBJ1-4; CDR3nt: TGTGCCAGCAGCCGTAGACAGGGTGGAGAAAAACTGTTTTTT; CDR3aa: CASSRRQGGEKLFF
v_gene: TRBV19; d_gene: TRBD2; abundance: .; j_gene: TRBJ2-7; CDR3nt: TGTGCCAGTAGTATTAGCGGGGCCTACGAGCAGTACTTC; CDR3aa: CASSISGAYEQYF
v_gene: TRBV7-3; d_gene: .; abundance: .; j_gene: TRBJ2-2; CDR3nt: TGTGCCAGCAGCCCTAGGGCCGGGTACGCCGGGGAGCTGTTTTTT; CDR3aa: CASSPRAGYAGELFF
v_gene: TRBV10-3; d_gene: TRBD1; abundance: .; j_gene: TRBJ1-2; CDR3nt: TGTGCCCCCACGGGGGACAGGGCAGTTGGTGGCTACACCTTC; CDR3aa: CAPTGDRAVGGYTF
v_gene: TRBV19; d_gene: .; abundance: .; j_gene: TRBJ2-5; CDR3nt: TGTGCCAGTAGACAGGGGACCCAGTACTTC; CDR3aa: CASRQGTQYF
v_gene: TRBV4-2; d_gene: .; abundance: once; j_gene: TRBJ2-2; CDR3nt: TGTGCCAGCAGCCAAGGCACGGTGGGGGCCGGAAACACCGGGGAGCTGTTTTTT; CDR3aa: CASSQGTVGAGNTGELFF
v_gene: TRBV28; d_gene: TRBD1; abundance: .; j_gene: TRBJ1-2; CDR3nt: TGTGCCAGCTTTTTAGGACAGGGCGTGGGCTACACCTTC; CDR3aa: CASFLGQGVGYTF
v_gene: TRBV5-1; d_gene: .; abundance: .; j_gene: TRBJ1-4; CDR3nt: TGCGCCAGCAGTCCAGGGGATGCAGTAGGAAAACTGTTTTTT; CDR3aa: CASSPGDAVGKLFF
v_gene: TRBV29-1; d_gene: .; abundance: .; j_gene: TRBJ1-1; CDR3nt: TGCAGCGTTGAAGGCAGGGGAAGTGAAGCTTTCTTT; CDR3aa: CSVEGRGSEAFF
v_gene: TRBV19; d_gene: TRBD1; abundance: .; j_gene: TRBJ2-6; CDR3nt: TGTGCCAGTAGTATACAGGGACAGGGTGTTTCTGGGGCCAACGTCCTGACTTTC; CDR3aa: CASSIQGQGVSGANVLTF
v_gene: TRBV18; d_gene: TRBD2; abundance: .; j_gene: TRBJ2-3; CDR3nt: TGTGCCAGCTCCCGACTAGCGGGGGGGCCTGGAGATACGCAGTATTTT; CDR3aa: CASSRLAGGPGDTQYF
v_gene: TRBV19; d_gene: .; abundance: .; j_gene: TRBJ1-5; CDR3nt: TGTGCCAGTAGTCCCACCGGGACGCTAAATCAGCCCCAGCATTTT; CDR3aa: CASSPTGTLNQPQHF
v_gene: TRBV30; d_gene: .; abundance: .; j_gene: TRBJ2-6; CDR3nt: TGTGCCTGGAGTGTTCGGTTGAGGGGGGGGCACTCTGGGGCCAACGTCCTGACTTTC; CDR3aa: CAWSVRLRGGHSGANVLTF
v_gene: TRBV15; d_gene: .; abundance: .; j_gene: TRBJ2-1; CDR3nt: TGTGCCACCAGCAGAGATTTCACCAGGGAATTCTTC; CDR3aa: CATSRDFTREFF
v_gene: TRBV6-2/TRBV6-3; d_gene: .; abundance: once; j_gene: TRBJ1-6; CDR3nt: TGTGCCAGCAGTTCCGCATGGCCCAATTCACCCCTCCACTTT; CDR3aa: CASSSAWPNSPLHF
v_gene: TRBV9; d_gene: TRBD1; abundance: .; j_gene: TRBJ1-2; CDR3nt: TGTGCCAGCAGCGTAGGGACAGGACCGTCGGGGGGCTACACCTTC; CDR3aa: CASSVGTGPSGGYTF
v_gene: TRBV2; d_gene: .; abundance: .; j_gene: TRBJ1-2; CDR3nt: TGTGCCAGCAGTGCAGGACCGGGAGTAGGCTACACCTTC; CDR3aa: CASSAGPGVGYTF
v_gene: TRBV5-1; d_gene: .; abundance: .; j_gene: TRBJ2-7; CDR3nt: TGCGCCAGCAGCTGGGGTGGAGGTCCCTCCAGAGAGCAGTACTTC; CDR3aa: CASSWGGGPSREQYF
v_gene: TRBV4-1; d_gene: .; abundance: .; j_gene: TRBJ1-6; CDR3nt: TGCGCCAGCAGCCAAGGTACAGCCACGCGCGCTAATTCACCCCTCCACTTT; CDR3aa: CASSQGTATRANSPLHF
v_gene: TRBV21-1; d_gene: .; abundance: .; j_gene: TRBJ1-1; CDR3nt: TGTGCCAGCGGAGGAAACAGGGCGGAGGACACTGAAGCTTTCTTT; CDR3aa: CASGGNRAEDTEAFF
v_gene: TRBV6-6; d_gene: .; abundance: .; j_gene: TRBJ2-1; CDR3nt: TGTGCCAGCAGTTACGAAGCTGTCGCCAATGAGCAGTTCTTC; CDR3aa: CASSYEAVANEQFF
v_gene: TRBV27; d_gene: .; abundance: .; j_gene: TRBJ1-5; CDR3nt: TGTGCCAGCAGTTTACAGGGAATTAGCAATCAGCCCCAGCATTTT; CDR3aa: CASSLQGISNQPQHF
v_gene: TRBV2; d_gene: .; abundance: .; j_gene: TRBJ1-1; CDR3nt: TGTGCCAGCAGTGCAGAAGGGGTGTACACTGAAGCTTTCTTT; CDR3aa: CASSAEGVYTEAFF
v_gene: TRBV7-2; d_gene: .; abundance: .; j_gene: TRBJ2-5; CDR3nt: TGTGCCAGCAGCTCAGGATTGGGGGAGACCCAGTACTTC; CDR3aa: CASSSGLGETQYF
v_gene: TRBV7-2; d_gene: TRBD2; abundance: .; j_gene: TRBJ2-2; CDR3nt: TGTGCCAGCAGCTTAAAGCGGGGGGGCACCGGGGAGCTGTTTTTT; CDR3aa: CASSLKRGGTGELFF
v_gene: TRBV6-6; d_gene: .; abundance: .; j_gene: TRBJ2-7; CDR3nt: TGTGCCAGCAGACGGGCCTACGAGCAGTACTTC; CDR3aa: CASRRAYEQYF
v_gene: TRBV4-2; d_gene: TRBD2; abundance: .; j_gene: TRBJ2-2; CDR3nt: TGTGCCAGCAGCCGTTCCGGGACGGGGGGGACCGGGGAGCTGTTTTTT; CDR3aa: CASSRSGTGGTGELFF